The TCR beta chain under discussion was sequenced for a study of blood T cell repertoires in COVID-19 (dated by TCRdb to the early 2020s). With respect to the entire study: Samples from collaborators originated in the United States, Italy and Spain and spanned both the acute and convalescent phases of COVID-19. The prospective study material was composed of cDNA or gDNA derived from T cells, B-cell-depleted T cells, or PBMCs. Deeply sampled blood TCRbeta repertoires from subjects exposed to, actively infected with, or recovered from COVID-19 were included in the dataset. The repertoires were made available in a free public database intended to serve as a resource for research on the immune response to SARS-CoV-2. Samples were obtained from the ongoing ImmuneRACE study (first 160 participants) and from some 1,200 subjects provided by 6 global collaborators. The sample metadata nearly always contained a de-identified subject ID, COVID-19 status, age in years and sex. Where HLA class I and class II types were available, the types were taken from metadata supplied by the sample provider, not from assay-based typing.

In Seattle, one collaborating source enrolled patients while the infection was active and tracked those patients longitudinally over the course of disease. Each collaborating institution followed its own protocols to collect whole blood in K2EDTA tubes. Collaborator samples were shipped for TCRbeta analysis as frozen whole blood, isolated PBMCs, or DNA extracted from either sample type. V lost 2 bases and J lost 0 bases; the stretch between them is 11 bases long. From a lookup of the germline V gene, CDR1 and CDR2 are SGHTA and FQGNSA. From the cysteine up to the phenylalanine, the CDR3 has a length of 16 residues. Just the 48-base CDR3 DNA is kept, in frame starting at base 1. On this clone: The clone's antigen remains unknown. Qualities for individual bases were not recorded, and no much larger clone is one base off.

What the authors observed across the whole study: The quantity of clinical and demographic metadata differed by source and by participant and was supplied without curation.

The immunoSEQ Assay, a bias-controlled multiplex PCR, was used to amplify TCRbeta CDR3 regions from genomic DNA. The authors' pipeline ran thus. The number of nucleated cells in each sample was estimated by amplification of reference gene primers within the assay. Sequence reads were collapsed and filtered to measure the absolute abundance of every unique TCRbeta CDR3 rearrangement. Productive Simpson clonality was computed per sample as the square root of Simpson's diversity index over productive rearrangements. As stored in TCRdb, this immuneACCESS dataset retains in-frame rearrangements with V and J assigned. A fraction of the clones does not appear; measured against another copy, unresolved V genes explain less than half of the discrepancy, and the remainder lacks a known reason. Clonal size and the V and J genes are those of that table, whereas D and trimming came from the DNA. In all, the sample holds about 230,000 clones, and 85% to 90% of those were seen once. The biggest ten clones account for roughly 11% of the sample.

The receptor was derived from a man aged 50 to 60 with COVID-19, enrolled during active disease. Specimen: peripheral blood. This chain is built from TRBV7-2 and TRBJ1-5; the D gene is possibly TRBD1, with 5 bases matching. CDR3 sequence: CASSLRAGYSNQPQHF. Read as DNA, the sequence is TGTGCCAGCAGCTTAAGGGCAGGGTATAGCAATCAGCCCCAGCATTTT.